The 3 T cell receptor beta chains listed next were all sequenced from one sample in a study of T cell responses to AZD1222 COVID-19 vaccine (dated by TCRdb to about 2021). The intended sense of this specimen's time point label: baseline before first vaccination. Library preparation employed the immunoSEQ multiplex PCR assay. TCRdb limited this immuneACCESS table to in-frame rearrangements with V and J called. A share of clones is missing; checked studies link under half to unresolved V genes, and the rest is unexplained. This sample lists some 99,000 clones; 70% to 90% were detected once. The ten most abundant clones make up approximately 17% of the sample. The material was peripheral blood, obtained on day 0 of AZD1222 vaccination. The receptors were sampled from an adult in good health.

The rearrangement joins TRBV5-1 to TRBJ1-4, with D hard to call. The germline gives CDR1 SGHRS, CDR2 YFSETQ. The CDR3 is made up of 14 amino acids. V lost 4 bases and J 6 bases, leaving 13 bases between the germline ends. The CDR3 DNA sequence: TGCGCCAGCAGCGGAGACCTTGGCCATGAAAAACTGTTTTTT. Translating it yields CASSGDLGHEKLFF.

CDR3: CASSLALPGALTFPTDTQYF. CDR3 DNA: TGTGCCAGCAGCTTGGCCCTCCCCGGGGCACTAACTTTTCCCACAGATACGCAGTATTTT. This chain uses TRBV5-4 with TRBJ2-3; either TRBD1 or TRBD2 may supply D (5 bases each). Germline values: CDR1 SGHNT, CDR2 YYREEE (reference sequence). V lost 0 bases, J lost 2 bases, and 25 bases lay in between. This CDR3 has 20 amino acids.

This clone was picked up one time. V and J are TRBV6-5 and TRBJ1-2, with a tentative D call TRBD1 (5 bases). Germline assignment: CDR1 MNHEY and CDR2 SVGAGI. Trimming pared 5 bases from V and 8 bases from J, leaving 9 bases between. The CDR3 extends over 11 amino acids. The CDR3 reads CASSRGRGYTF. Written as DNA, the CDR3 is TGTGCCAGCAGTAGGGGACGGGGCTACACCTTC.